The 2 T cell receptor beta chains listed next were all sequenced from one sample in a study of beta chain features in type 1 diabetes. Overall study results and limits: Shorter TCRB CDR3s, moderately but significantly so, were found in Type 1 diabetes patients in all four CD4+ subsets.

The entirety of the isolated RNA underwent reverse transcription, so expressed TCRB transcripts were sequenced. Some clones are missing from TCRdb's copy, which holds only in-frame ones; the method was immunoSEQ multiplex PCR. This sample has roughly 730,000 clones; under 15% occur once, and the top ten carry 0.022%. Antigens for these TCRs are unknown. Sequenced material: naive CD4+ T cells from blood. These TCRs come from a man in his late teens or twenties with type 1 diabetes.

This clone was seen a few times. J is TRBJ2-7 and V is TRBV6-6; D possibly corresponds to TRBD1 (6 bases). Germline V gene lookup returns CDR1 MNHNY and CDR2 SVGAGI (reference sequence). Trimming took 0 bases from V and 5 from J, leaving 14 bases between them. The CDR3 has 15 residues. The CDR3 DNA reads as TGTGCCAGCAGTTACTCAGGGCAGGGGAACCACGAGCAGTACTTC. This translates into CASSYSGQGNHEQYF.

This clone occurred a few times. The genes are TRBV30 and TRBJ2-3; D is unresolved. Per germline, CDR1 GTSNPN and CDR2 SVGIG (reference sequence). The CDR3 has 13 residues. V lost 1 base and J lost 4, with 9 bases in between. The CDR3 DNA sequence: TGTGCCTGGAGTGCCCCCTCTTCAGATACGCAGTATTTT. Translating gives CAWSAPSSDTQYF. Full variable domain (missing parts from reference TRBV30 and TRBJ2-3): SQTIHQWPATLVQPVGSPLSLECTVEGTSNPNLYWYRQAAGRGLQLLFYSVGIGQISSEVPQNLSASRPQDRQFILSSKKLLLSDSGFYLCAWSAPSSDTQYFGPGTRLTVL.